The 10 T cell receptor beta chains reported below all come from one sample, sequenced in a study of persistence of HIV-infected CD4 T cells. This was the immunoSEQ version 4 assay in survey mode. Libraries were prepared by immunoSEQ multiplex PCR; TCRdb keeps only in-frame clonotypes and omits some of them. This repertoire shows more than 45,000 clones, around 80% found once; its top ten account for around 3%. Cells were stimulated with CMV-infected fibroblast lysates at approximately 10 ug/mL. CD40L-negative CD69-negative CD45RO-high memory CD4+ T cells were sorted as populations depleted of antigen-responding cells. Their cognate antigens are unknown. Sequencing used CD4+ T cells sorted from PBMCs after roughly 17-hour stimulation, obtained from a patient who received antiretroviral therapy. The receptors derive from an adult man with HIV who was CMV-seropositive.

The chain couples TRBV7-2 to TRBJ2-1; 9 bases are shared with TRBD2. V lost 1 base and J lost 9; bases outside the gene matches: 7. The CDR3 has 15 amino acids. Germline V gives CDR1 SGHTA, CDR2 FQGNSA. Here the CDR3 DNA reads TGTGCCAGCAGCTTAGGCGGGGGGGCCCGCGGTGAGCAGTTCTTC. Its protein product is CASSLGGGARGEQFF. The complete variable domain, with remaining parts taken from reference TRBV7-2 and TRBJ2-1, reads GAGVSQSPSNKVTEKGKDVELRCDPISGHTALYWYRQSLGQGLEFLIYFQGNSAPDKSGLPSDRFSAERTGGSVSTLTIQRTQQEDSAVYLCASSLGGGARGEQFFGPGTRLTVL.

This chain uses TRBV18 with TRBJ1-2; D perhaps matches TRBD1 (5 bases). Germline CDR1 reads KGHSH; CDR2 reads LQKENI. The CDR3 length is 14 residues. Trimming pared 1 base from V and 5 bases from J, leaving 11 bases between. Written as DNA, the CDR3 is TGTGCCAGCTCACCACGGGACGGATCGTATGGCTACACCTTC. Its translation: CASSPRDGSYGYTF.

As DNA, the CDR3 is TGTGCCAGCTCTTCACCAACTGGGGTGGCCCATTCACCCCTCCACTTT. It translates to CASSSPTGVAHSPLHF. The rearrangement links TRBV18 to TRBJ1-6; D remains unclear. The CDR3 runs 16 residues. Germline V lookup: CDR1 KGHSH, CDR2 LQKENI. The V and J ends lost 6 bases and 8 bases respectively, with 20 bases between them.

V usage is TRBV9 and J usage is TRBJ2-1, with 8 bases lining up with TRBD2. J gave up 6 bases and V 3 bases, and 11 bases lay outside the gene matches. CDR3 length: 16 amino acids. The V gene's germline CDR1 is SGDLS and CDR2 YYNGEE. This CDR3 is CASSGARSGSGNEQFF. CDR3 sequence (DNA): TGTGCCAGCAGCGGAGCCCGGAGCGGGAGTGGCAATGAGCAGTTCTTC. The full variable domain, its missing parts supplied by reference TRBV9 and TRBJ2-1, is DSGVTQTPKHLITATGQRVTLRCSPRSGDLSVYWYQQSLDQGLQFLIQYYNGEERAKGNILERFSAQQFPDLHSELNLSSLELGDSALYFCASSGARSGSGNEQFFGPGTRLTVL.

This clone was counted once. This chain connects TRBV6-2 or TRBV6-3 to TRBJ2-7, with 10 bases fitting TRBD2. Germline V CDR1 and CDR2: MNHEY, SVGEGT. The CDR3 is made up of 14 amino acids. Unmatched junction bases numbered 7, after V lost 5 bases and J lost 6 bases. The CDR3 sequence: CASSDLAGVLEQYF. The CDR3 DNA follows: TGTGCCAGCAGTGACCTAGCGGGAGTCCTCGAGCAGTACTTC.

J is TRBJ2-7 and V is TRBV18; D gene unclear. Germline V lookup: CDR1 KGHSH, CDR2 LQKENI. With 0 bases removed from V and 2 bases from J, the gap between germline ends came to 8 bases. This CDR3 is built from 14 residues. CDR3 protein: CASSPPSMPYEQYF. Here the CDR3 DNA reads TGTGCCAGCTCACCACCGTCCATGCCCTACGAGCAGTACTTC.

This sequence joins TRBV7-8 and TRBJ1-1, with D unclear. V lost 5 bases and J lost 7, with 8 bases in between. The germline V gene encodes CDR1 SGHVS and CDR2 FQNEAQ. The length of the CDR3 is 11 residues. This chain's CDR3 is CASSPRIEAFF. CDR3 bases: TGTGCCAGCAGCCCCAGAATTGAAGCTTTCTTT.

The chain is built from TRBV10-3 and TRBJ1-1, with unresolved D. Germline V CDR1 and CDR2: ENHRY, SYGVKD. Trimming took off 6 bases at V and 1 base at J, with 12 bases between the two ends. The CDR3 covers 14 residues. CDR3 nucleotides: TGTGCCATCAGCCCCAAGGGCCAGAACACTGAAGCTTTCTTT. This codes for CAISPKGQNTEAFF.

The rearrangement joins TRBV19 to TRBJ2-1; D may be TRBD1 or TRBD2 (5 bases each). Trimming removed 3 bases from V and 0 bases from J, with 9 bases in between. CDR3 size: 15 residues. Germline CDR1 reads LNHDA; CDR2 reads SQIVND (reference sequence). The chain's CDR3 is CASSMAGSSYNEQFF. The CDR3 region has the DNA TGTGCCAGTAGTATGGCAGGGAGCTCCTACAATGAGCAGTTCTTC.

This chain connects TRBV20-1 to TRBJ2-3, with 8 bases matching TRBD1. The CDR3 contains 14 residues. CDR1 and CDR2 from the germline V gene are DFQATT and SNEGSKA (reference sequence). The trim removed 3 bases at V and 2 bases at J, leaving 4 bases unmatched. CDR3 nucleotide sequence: TGCAGTGCTAGTTACAGGGGGGTCACAGATACGCAGTATTTT. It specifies CSASYRGVTDTQYF.